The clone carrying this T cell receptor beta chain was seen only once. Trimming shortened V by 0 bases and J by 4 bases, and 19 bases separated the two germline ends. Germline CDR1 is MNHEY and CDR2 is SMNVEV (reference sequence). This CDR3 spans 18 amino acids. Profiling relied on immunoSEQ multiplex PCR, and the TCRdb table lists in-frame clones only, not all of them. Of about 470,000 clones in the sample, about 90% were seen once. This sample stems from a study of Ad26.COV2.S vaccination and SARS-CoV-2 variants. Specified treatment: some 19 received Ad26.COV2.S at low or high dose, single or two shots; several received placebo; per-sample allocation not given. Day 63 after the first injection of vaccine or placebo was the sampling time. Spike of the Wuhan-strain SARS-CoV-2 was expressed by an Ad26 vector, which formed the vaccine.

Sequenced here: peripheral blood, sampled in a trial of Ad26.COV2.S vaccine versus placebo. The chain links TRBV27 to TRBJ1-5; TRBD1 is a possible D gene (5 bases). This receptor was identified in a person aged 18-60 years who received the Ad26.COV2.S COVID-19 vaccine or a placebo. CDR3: CASSLSGVALPRNQPQHF. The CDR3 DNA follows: TGTGCCAGCAGTTTATCGGGGGTAGCCCTTCCCCGGAATCAGCCCCAGCATTTT.